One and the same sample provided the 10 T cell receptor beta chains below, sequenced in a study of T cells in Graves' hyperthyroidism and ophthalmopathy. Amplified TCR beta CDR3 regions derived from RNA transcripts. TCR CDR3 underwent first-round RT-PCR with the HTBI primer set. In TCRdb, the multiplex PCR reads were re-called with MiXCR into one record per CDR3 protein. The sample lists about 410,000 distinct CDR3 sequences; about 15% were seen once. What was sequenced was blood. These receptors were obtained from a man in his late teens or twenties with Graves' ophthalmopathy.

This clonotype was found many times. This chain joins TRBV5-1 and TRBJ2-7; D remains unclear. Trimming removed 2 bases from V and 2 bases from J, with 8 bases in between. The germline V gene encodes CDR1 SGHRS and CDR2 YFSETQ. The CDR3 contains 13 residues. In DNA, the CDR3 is TGCGCCAGCAGCTTCGAGAGAACCTACGAGCAGTACTTC. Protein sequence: CASSFERTYEQYF.

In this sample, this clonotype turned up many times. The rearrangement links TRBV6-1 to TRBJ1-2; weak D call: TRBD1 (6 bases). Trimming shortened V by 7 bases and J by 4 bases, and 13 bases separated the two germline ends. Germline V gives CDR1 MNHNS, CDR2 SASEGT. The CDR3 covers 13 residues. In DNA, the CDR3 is TGTGCCAGCACCGAGGGGGAGCCCTATGGCTACACCTTC. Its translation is CASTEGEPYGYTF.

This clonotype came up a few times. The CDR3 DNA sequence: TGTGCCAGTAGTATATCCGCAGGGTCCCCTCATGGCTACACCTTC. As protein: CASSISAGSPHGYTF. The chain combines TRBV19 with TRBJ1-2; D is possibly TRBD1 (5 bases). CDR1 and CDR2 from the germline V gene are LNHDA and SQIVND (reference sequence). The ends were cut back, 2 bases at V and 6 bases at J, with 16 bases in the middle. The CDR3 is 15 residues long.

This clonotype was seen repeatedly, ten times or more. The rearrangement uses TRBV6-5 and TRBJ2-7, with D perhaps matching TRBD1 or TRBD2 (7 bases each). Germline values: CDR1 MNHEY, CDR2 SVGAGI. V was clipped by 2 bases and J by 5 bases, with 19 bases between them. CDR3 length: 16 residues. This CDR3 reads CASSYTLLQGGNEQYF. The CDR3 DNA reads TGTGCCAGCAGTTACACTCTACTTCAGGGGGGGAACGAGCAGTACTTC.

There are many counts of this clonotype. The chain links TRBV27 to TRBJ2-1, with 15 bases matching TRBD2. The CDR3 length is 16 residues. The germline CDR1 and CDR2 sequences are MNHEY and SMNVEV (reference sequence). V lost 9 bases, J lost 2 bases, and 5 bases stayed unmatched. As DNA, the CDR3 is TGTGCCAGGTGGACTAGCGGGAGGGCGACCTACAATGAGCAGTTCTTC. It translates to CARWTSGRATYNEQFF.

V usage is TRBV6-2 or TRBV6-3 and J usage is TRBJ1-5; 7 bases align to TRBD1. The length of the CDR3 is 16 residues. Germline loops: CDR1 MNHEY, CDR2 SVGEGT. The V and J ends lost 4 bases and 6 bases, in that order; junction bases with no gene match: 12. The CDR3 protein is CASSFRGLGGFQPQHF. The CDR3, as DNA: TGTGCCAGCAGTTTCCGGGGGCTAGGGGGCTTTCAGCCCCAGCATTTT.

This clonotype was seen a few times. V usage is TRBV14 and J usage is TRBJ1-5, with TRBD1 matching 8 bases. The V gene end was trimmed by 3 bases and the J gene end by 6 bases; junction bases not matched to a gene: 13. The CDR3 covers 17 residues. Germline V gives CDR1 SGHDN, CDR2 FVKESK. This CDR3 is CASSHKPQDRVIQPQHF. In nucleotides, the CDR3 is TGTGCCAGCAGCCACAAACCTCAGGACAGGGTCATTCAGCCCCAGCATTTT.

The CDR3 coding sequence is TGTGCCAGCAGCTTATTAAAGGCCAGGTTTACCACAGATACGCAGTATTTT. This encodes CASSLLKARFTTDTQYF. The chain joins TRBV7-3 to TRBJ2-3; D unclear. Trimming removed 2 bases at V and 2 bases at J, with 17 bases between. The CDR3 is made up of 17 amino acids. Germline V lookup: CDR1 SGHTA, CDR2 FQGTGA.

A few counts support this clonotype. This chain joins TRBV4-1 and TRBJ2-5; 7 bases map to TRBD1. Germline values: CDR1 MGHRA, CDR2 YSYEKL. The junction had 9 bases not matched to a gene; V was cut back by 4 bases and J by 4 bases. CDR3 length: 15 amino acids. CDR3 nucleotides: TGCGCCAGCAGCCCCCACCTCGGGACAGCAGAGACCCAGTACTTC. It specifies CASSPHLGTAETQYF.

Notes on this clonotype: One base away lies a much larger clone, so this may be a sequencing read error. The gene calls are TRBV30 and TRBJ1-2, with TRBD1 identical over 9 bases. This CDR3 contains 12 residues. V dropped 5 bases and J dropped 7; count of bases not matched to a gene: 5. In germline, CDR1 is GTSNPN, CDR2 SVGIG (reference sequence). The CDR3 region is CAWERDRVGYTF. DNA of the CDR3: TGTGCCTGGGAGCGGGACAGGGTTGGCTACACCTTC.